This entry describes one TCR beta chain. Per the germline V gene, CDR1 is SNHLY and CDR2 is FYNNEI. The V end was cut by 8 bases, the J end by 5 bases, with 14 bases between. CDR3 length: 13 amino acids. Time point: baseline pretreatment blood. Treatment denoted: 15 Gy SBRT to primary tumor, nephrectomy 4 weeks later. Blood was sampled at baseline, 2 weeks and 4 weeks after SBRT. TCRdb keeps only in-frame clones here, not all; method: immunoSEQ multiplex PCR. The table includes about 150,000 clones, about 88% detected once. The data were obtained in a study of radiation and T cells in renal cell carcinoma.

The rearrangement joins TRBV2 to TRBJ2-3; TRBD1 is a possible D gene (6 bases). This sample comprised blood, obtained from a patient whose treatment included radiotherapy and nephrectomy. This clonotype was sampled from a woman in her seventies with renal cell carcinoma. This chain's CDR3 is CASPTGSKDTQYF. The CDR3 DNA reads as TGTGCCAGCCCGACAGGTTCCAAAGATACGCAGTATTTT.